Listed below are T cell receptor beta chains from one sample, sequenced in a study of cytomegalovirus exposure and HLA in healthy donors. Repertoires were generated with immunoSEQ multiplex PCR, while TCRdb's copy carries only in-frame clones and drops some. The sample has about 220,000 clones; 75% to 90% are singletons. Sequenced sample: PBMCs. The receptors here all came from a boy aged 2 to 9 in good health and CMV-seronegative. CDR3s include the opening cysteine and the closing phenylalanine or tryptophan. D genes are given only for firm matches. Rows may omit the clone size; those that give it use once, few, many or a size class.

J	size	V	D	DNA	CDR3
TRBJ1-1	NA	TRBV7-6	TRBD1	TGTGCCAGCACTCCCGGGACAGGGAGGGACACTGAAGCTTTCTTT	CASTPGTGRDTEAFF
TRBJ2-5	NA	TRBV7-9	TRBD2	TGTGCCAGCAGCTTAGGTTTTAGCGGGACCGACGGGGAGACCCAGTACTTC	CASSLGFSGTDGETQYF
TRBJ2-1	NA	TRBV13	NA	TGTGCCAGCAGCTTAGGCCGGGGATCGAGGGAGCAGTTCTTC	CASSLGRGSREQFF
TRBJ2-1	NA	TRBV4-1	TRBD2	TGCGCCAGCAGCCATGGCGGGCTAGCGGGGGGAACAGGTGAGCAGTTCTTC	CASSHGGLAGGTGEQFF
TRBJ2-4	NA	TRBV4-1	NA	TGCGCCAGCAGCCAAGGCGGGGCCAAAAACATTCAGTACTTC	CASSQGGAKNIQYF
TRBJ2-6	NA	TRBV19	NA	TGTGCCAGTAACGTACAGGGTGCCGGGGCCAACGTCCTGACTTTC	CASNVQGAGANVLTF
TRBJ2-1	NA	TRBV6-4	NA	TGTGCCAGTCGACTCGAGAGCTCCTACAATGAGCAGTTCTTC	CASRLESSYNEQFF
TRBJ2-5	NA	TRBV29-1	TRBD2	TGCAGCGTCGGAAGAGCGGGAGCAGGGGAGACCCAGTACTTC	CSVGRAGAGETQYF
TRBJ1-4	NA	TRBV9	NA	TGTGCCAGCAGCGTAGCTAGAGGGATTAATGAAAAACTGTTTTTT	CASSVARGINEKLFF
TRBJ1-1	few	TRBV5-6	NA	TGTGCCAGCAGCGATGGACCCCGGGACATCACTGAAGCTTTCTTT	CASSDGPRDITEAFF
TRBJ2-1	NA	TRBV2	TRBD2	TGTGCCAGCAGGGAGCGGCTAGCGGCCTCCTACAATGAGCAGTTCTTC	CASRERLAASYNEQFF
TRBJ2-5	NA	TRBV2	TRBD1	TGTGCCAGCAGTCTAGGGGGCGGGGAGACCCAGTACTTC	CASSLGGGETQYF
TRBJ2-3	NA	TRBV7-3	TRBD1	TGTGCCAGCAGCTTTTCGGGACAGGGTGATTATACGCAGTATTTT	CASSFSGQGDYTQYF
TRBJ2-7	NA	TRBV2	NA	TGTGCCAGCAGTGATGTGGTTTTGGCGGGATCCTACGAGCAGTACTTC	CASSDVVLAGSYEQYF
TRBJ1-1	NA	TRBV6-5	TRBD1	TGTGCCAGCAGTGCGGGACAGACTTTTGTTGAAGCTTTCTTT	CASSAGQTFVEAFF
TRBJ2-7	NA	TRBV6-5	NA	TGTGCCAGCTCGAGAGGGAACCACGAGCAGTACTTC	CASSRGNHEQYF
TRBJ2-5	NA	TRBV5-4	TRBD2	TGTGCCAGCAGCCCGGGACTAGCGGGAGGGGGAGAGACCCAGTACTTC	CASSPGLAGGGETQYF
TRBJ2-3	NA	TRBV14	NA	TGTGCCAGCAGCCCGTGGACGCGCCGGGCCGGGGGAGATACGCAGTATTTT	CASSPWTRRAGGDTQYF
TRBJ2-1	NA	TRBV7-3	NA	TGTGCCAGCAGTTTGGGGCAGCTAGAATACAATGAGCAGTTCTTC	CASSLGQLEYNEQFF
TRBJ1-4	once	TRBV13	NA	TGTGCCAGCAGCTTAGGAGGTGGAGGAGAAAAACTGTTTTTT	CASSLGGGGEKLFF
TRBJ2-5	NA	TRBV5-6	NA	TGTGCCAGCAGCTTGGCGGGGGGCCGAGAGACCCAGTACTTC	CASSLAGGRETQYF
TRBJ1-6	NA	TRBV6-5	NA	TGTGCCAGCAGTCAAAACAGGGATGGATCACCCCTCCACTTT	CASSQNRDGSPLHF
TRBJ2-3	few	TRBV11-2	TRBD1	TGTGCCAGCAGCCCAGGGACAGGGTCTAGCACAGATACGCAGTATTTT	CASSPGTGSSTDTQYF
TRBJ2-1	NA	TRBV18	NA	TGTGCCAGCTCACCACAGGCAGGGCCGAGGGGGGGAACCGGTGAGCAGTTCTTC	CASSPQAGPRGGTGEQFF
TRBJ1-3	NA	TRBV19	NA	TGTGCCAGTAGTCCAGAAAGGAGCTCTGGAAACACCATATATTTT	CASSPERSSGNTIYF
TRBJ2-1	NA	TRBV30	TRBD1	TGTGCCTGGAGTGTAGGGGGCCGCCGGGGAAATGAGCAGTTCTTC	CAWSVGGRRGNEQFF
TRBJ1-3	NA	TRBV5-6	NA	TGTGCCAGCAGCTTGGTACAGGCCGGAAACACCATATATTTT	CASSLVQAGNTIYF
TRBJ2-2	NA	TRBV2	TRBD1	TGTGCCAGCAGCCCGACAGGGACCAGCGGGGAGCTGTTTTTT	CASSPTGTSGELFF
TRBJ1-4	NA	TRBV6-5	NA	TGTGCCAGCAGTTACTCGAGTCAGGGAACTGAAAAACTGTTTTTT	CASSYSSQGTEKLFF
TRBJ2-7	once	TRBV7-8	TRBD2	TGTGCCAGCAGCCGAATAGCGGGACTCGTTCTAGGCTACGAGCAGTACTTC	CASSRIAGLVLGYEQYF
TRBJ1-5	few	TRBV7-8	NA	TGTGCCAGCAGCTCCCGGGGGGATGTGAACAATCAGCCCCAGCATTTT	CASSSRGDVNNQPQHF
TRBJ2-1	NA	TRBV5-1	TRBD2	TGCGCCAGCAGCTCCCCCGGGGGGTCCTACAATGAGCAGTTCTTC	CASSSPGGSYNEQFF
TRBJ2-1	NA	TRBV5-6	NA	TGTGCCAGCAGCTTGGATGCAGGGTCCTACAATGAGCAGTTCTTC	CASSLDAGSYNEQFF
TRBJ1-2	NA	TRBV4-1	NA	TGCGCCAGCAGCCAAGAACAGGCCAACTATGGCTACACCTTC	CASSQEQANYGYTF
TRBJ2-1	NA	TRBV20-1	TRBD2	TGCAGTGCTAAAGCGGGAGGGCCTTACTTCTTC	CSAKAGGPYFF
TRBJ2-7	NA	TRBV6-4	TRBD2	TGTGCCAGCAGCCCTAGCGGGAGCTCCTACGAGCAGTACTTC	CASSPSGSSYEQYF
TRBJ2-3	NA	TRBV30	TRBD2	TGTGCCTGGAGTGCCCTAGCGGGGGGGCTTGGTACGCAGTATTTT	CAWSALAGGLGTQYF
TRBJ1-2	NA	TRBV9	NA	TGTGCCAGCAGCGGGCAGGGGCCCGACTTTCCTAACTATGGCTACACCTTC	CASSGQGPDFPNYGYTF
TRBJ2-1	once	TRBV30	NA	TGTGCCTGGAGTGTAGGCGGTGTTGAGCAGTTCTTC	CAWSVGGVEQFF
TRBJ2-3	NA	TRBV7-9	NA	TGTGCCAGCAGCCCCCGACTCACAGATACGCAGTATTTT	CASSPRLTDTQYF
TRBJ2-5	NA	TRBV2	NA	TGTGCCAGCAGTGGTGGGCAGGCCCCGTTCCAAGAGACCCAGTACTTC	CASSGGQAPFQETQYF
TRBJ2-3	NA	TRBV7-9	NA	TGTGCCAGCAGCCAAAGAGGGCGGGGGCCGGCTTCAGATACGCAGTATTTT	CASSQRGRGPASDTQYF
TRBJ2-2	NA	TRBV6-1	TRBD2	TGTGCCAGCAATCCTTCTAGCGGCTACACCGGGGAGCTGTTTTTT	CASNPSSGYTGELFF
TRBJ1-3	NA	TRBV6-1	NA	TGTGCCAGCAGGAGGGACAACTCTGGAAACACCATATATTTT	CASRRDNSGNTIYF
TRBJ2-3	NA	TRBV14	TRBD1	TGTGCCAGCAGCATTACAACAGGGGGAAGGACAGATACGCAGTATTTT	CASSITTGGRTDTQYF
TRBJ2-3	NA	TRBV2	TRBD2	TGTGCCAGCAGTGCTTCCATCTTAGCGGGGAACACAGATACGCAGTATTTT	CASSASILAGNTDTQYF
TRBJ2-3	NA	TRBV7-9	TRBD1	TGTGCCAGCAGCTTAACAGGGGGCGCAGATACGCAGTATTTT	CASSLTGGADTQYF
TRBJ1-1	once	TRBV20-1	NA	TGCAGTGCCCAGAGGGAAGATGGAGCTTTCTTT	CSAQREDGAFF
TRBJ1-5	NA	TRBV7-3	TRBD1	TGTGCCAGCAGCTTAACGTTAGGTCGGACAGGGGGAAATCAGCCCCAGCATTTT	CASSLTLGRTGGNQPQHF
TRBJ2-1	NA	TRBV12-5	TRBD1	TGTGCTAGTGGTGCCGGACAGGGGGAATACAATGAGCAGTTCTTC	CASGAGQGEYNEQFF
TRBJ1-2	NA	TRBV6-4	TRBD1	TGTGCCAGCAGTGAGTCCACGACAGGGGGGTACACCTTC	CASSESTTGGYTF
TRBJ1-3	NA	TRBV5-1	TRBD1	TGCGCCAGCAGCTTGGTTCCACAGGGGGGGAACTCTGGAAACACCATATATTTT	CASSLVPQGGNSGNTIYF
TRBJ2-5	NA	TRBV18	TRBD1	TGTGCCAGCTCGCCGACAGGGATAAACCAAGAGACCCAGTACTTC	CASSPTGINQETQYF
TRBJ2-5	NA	TRBV2	NA	TGTGCCATTGACCCGCCGGGGACCCAGTACTTC	CAIDPPGTQYF
TRBJ1-5	NA	TRBV27	NA	TGTGCCAGCAGTTTATTTGAGGGGAGGCAGCCCCAGCATTTT	CASSLFEGRQPQHF
TRBJ2-2	once	TRBV6-1	NA	TGTGCCAGCAGTGATAGGCAGGGGTGGGCCGGGGAGCTGTTTTTT	CASSDRQGWAGELFF
TRBJ1-1	few	TRBV30	NA	TGTGCCTGGGATATACAGGGTATAGCTTTCTTT	CAWDIQGIAFF